The 15 T cell receptor beta chains below come from one sample, sequenced in a study of vaccination effects on CD4 cells after COVID-19. Clones were sequenced by immunoSEQ multiplex PCR, and TCRdb holds only the in-frame ones, with some missing. The profile shows about 30,000 clones, roughly 80% of them singletons. Sequencing was preceded by expansion of antigen-specific CD4+ T cells with viral peptide pools in the ViraFEST assay. Having been cultured for under twelve days, the cells underwent CD4+ T cell isolation. Participants were given two doses of BNT162b2 or mRNA-1273 vaccine. What these receptors recognize is not known. This specimen consisted of CD4+ T cells from PBMCs cultured with SARS-CoV-2 spike peptides, obtained after COVID-19 vaccination. The receptor source for this set is a human donor who received a COVID-19 vaccine. Some clones in this sample may be carry-over from other donors' samples.

This chain links TRBV18 with TRBJ2-5; D uncertain. Germline V gene data show CDR1 as KGHSH and CDR2 as LQKENI. This CDR3 has 17 residues. V lost 3 bases to trimming and J lost 5 bases, with 22 bases between them. The CDR3 loop is CASSPRMSTPGEETQYF. The CDR3 DNA sequence: TGTGCCAGCTCACCCCGGATGTCGACTCCAGGCGAGGAGACCCAGTACTTC.

V and J are TRBV24-1 and TRBJ2-1; D gene ambiguous. This CDR3 contains 15 residues. Deletions cut 3 bases from V and 0 bases from J, with 8 bases between. Germline V lookup: CDR1 KGHDR, CDR2 SFDVKD. In DNA, the CDR3 is TGTGCCACCAGTGATCCAGGAAGCTCCTACAATGAGCAGTTCTTC. This sequence encodes CATSDPGSSYNEQFF.

This clone turned up a few times. The chain joins TRBV2 to TRBJ2-7, with D perhaps TRBD1 or TRBD2 (5 bases each). This CDR3 contains 15 residues. CDR1 SNHLY and CDR2 FYNNEI come from the germline V gene. The V gene lost 6 bases and the J gene lost 0 bases, with 15 bases spanning the gap. The CDR3 DNA sequence: TGTGCCAGCAGGCCTACTGGGGGAAGCTCCTACGAGCAGTACGTC. Protein product: CASRPTGGSSYEQYV.

The V and J genes are TRBV6-5 and TRBJ1-4, with 9 bases lining up with TRBD1. The germline gives CDR1 MNHEY, CDR2 SVGAGI. This CDR3 spans 14 amino acids. Trimming cost V 5 bases and J 7 bases; bases outside gene matches: 5. CDR3 sequence: CASSTGGAGEKLFF. The CDR3 DNA reads TGTGCCAGCAGTACAGGGGGCGCCGGTGAAAAACTGTTTTTT.

The chain employs TRBV6-5 and TRBJ1-4, with D hard to call. Per germline, CDR1 MNHEY and CDR2 SVGAGI. Trimming removed 7 bases at V and 5 bases at J, with 11 bases between. This CDR3 is 13 amino acids long. CDR3 protein: CASNRQSNEKLFF. The CDR3 region has the DNA TGTGCCAGCAATCGGCAATCGAATGAAAAACTGTTTTTT.

This clone was counted a single time. The CDR3 sequence: CASSPGGHLNYEQYV. The DNA for the CDR3 is TGCGCCAGCAGCCCAGGAGGCCACCTGAACTACGAGCAGTACGTC. The V call is TRBV5-1, the J call TRBJ2-7; tentative D call: TRBD2 (5 bases). Germline V lookup: CDR1 SGHRS, CDR2 YFSETQ. The CDR3 is made up of 15 amino acids. V gave up 4 bases and J gave up 3 bases, with 17 bases separating them.

The genes are TRBV2 and TRBJ2-7; a possible D gene is TRBD1 (6 bases). The germline CDR1 and CDR2 sequences are SNHLY and FYNNEI. V lost 8 bases and J 7 bases, leaving 21 bases between the germline ends. The CDR3 contains 14 residues. CDR3 residues: CASATGKPPFEQYV. DNA of the CDR3: TGTGCCAGCGCCACAGGGAAACCCCCCTTTGAGCAGTACGTC.

CDR3 sequence (DNA): TGCGCCAGCAGTGAGTCCCGGGGCTCCTACAATGAGCAGTTCTTC. This translates into CASSESRGSYNEQFF. The genes are TRBV10-1 and TRBJ2-1, with D maybe TRBD2 (5 bases). V gave up 0 bases and J gave up 0 bases, with 6 bases separating them. The CDR3 consists of 15 residues. Germline V gene sequence: CDR1 WNHNN, CDR2 SYGVQD (reference sequence).

V gene TRBV5-6 combines with J gene TRBJ1-2, with D possibly TRBD1 on 5 matching bases. CDR3 size: 14 residues. From germline, CDR1 is SGHDT and CDR2 YYEEEE. Trimming removed 0 bases from V and 1 base from J, with 7 bases in between. CDR3 DNA sequence: TGTGCCAGCAGCTTGGGACAGCTTAACTATGGCTACACCTTC. Protein sequence: CASSLGQLNYGYTF.

This clone was found once. The chain uses TRBV5-1 and TRBJ1-5; 9 positions match TRBD1. The CDR3 totals 15 residues. Germline V gives CDR1 SGHRS, CDR2 YFSETQ. V lost 1 base to trimming and J lost 4 bases; unmatched junction nucleotides: 3. In DNA form, the CDR3 reads TGCGCCAGCAGCTTGTGGACAGGGGCAAATCAGCCCCAGCATTTT. Its translation: CASSLWTGANQPQHF.

The chain employs TRBV6-5 and TRBJ1-2; D gene uncertain. The germline CDR1 and CDR2 sequences are MNHEY and SVGAGI. V lost 5 bases, J lost 2 bases, and 15 bases lay in between. The CDR3 length is 15 residues. The CDR3 protein is CASSQYLERNYGYTF. The CDR3 DNA is TGTGCCAGCAGTCAGTATTTAGAAAGAAACTATGGCTACACCTTC.

This chain joins TRBV24-1 and TRBJ2-5, with 8 bases aligning to TRBD2. This CDR3 region has 14 residues. Germline values: CDR1 KGHDR, CDR2 SFDVKD. After removal of 5 bases from V and 4 bases from J, the junction contained 5 bases not matched to a gene. CDR3 loop: CATSGLASGETQYF. In nucleotides, the CDR3 is TGTGCCACCAGTGGACTAGCGTCGGGAGAGACCCAGTACTTC.

The rearrangement uses TRBV5-1 and TRBJ1-5; D unresolved. Trimming stripped 4 bases from V and 1 base from J, with 15 bases between. The V gene's germline CDR1 is SGHRS and CDR2 YFSETQ. The CDR3 runs 16 residues. CDR3: CASSRGYPGSNQPQHF. CDR3 coding DNA: TGCGCCAGCAGCCGAGGGTACCCGGGAAGCAATCAGCCCCAGCATTTT.

A single count supports this clone. The chain uses TRBV9 and TRBJ1-3, with D uncertain. V was shortened by 5 bases and J by 0 bases, with 12 bases between the two germline ends. The CDR3 is 15 amino acids. Germline values: CDR1 SGDLS, CDR2 YYNGEE. As DNA, the CDR3 is TGTGCCAGCAGTTCACGATGGGACTCTGGAAACACCATATATTTT. It yields the protein CASSSRWDSGNTIYF.

The chain carries TRBV5-4 and TRBJ2-4; D may match TRBD1 or TRBD2 (6 bases each). This CDR3 region has 15 residues. V was shortened by 2 bases and J by 6 bases, with 15 bases between the two germline ends. Germline lookup yields CDR1 SGHNT and CDR2 YYREEE (reference sequence). CDR3 DNA: TGTGCCAGCAGCTTCGGGGGCCAGGCTGGAAACATTCAGTACTTC. It yields the protein CASSFGGQAGNIQYF.